Reported below is one T cell receptor beta chain. Its matching antigen is unknown. One end of the junction does not line up with germline, which may come from a read error. Study results and limitations: Tumor Treg TCRs overlapped most with tumor naive CD4+ cells. In terms of TCR gene usage, tumor memory CD4+ T cells clustered together with blood and lymph node memory CD4+ cells, as well as with lymph node naive CD4+ cells.

After constant-region reverse-primer amplification, full-length variable regions underwent semi-nested PCR with Nested Universal Primer A. TCRdb called the 5' RACE reads again in MiXCR, with one record for every CDR3 protein. The sample records about 41,000 distinct CDR3 sequences, 29% being singletons. In germline, CDR1 is DFQATT, CDR2 SNEGSKA (reference sequence). This CDR3 has 13 residues. The clonotype comes from a female donor with breast cancer. This chain joins TRBV20-1 and TRBJ2-7; D possibly uses TRBD1 or TRBD2 (5 bases each). Sequencing was done on a sample of memory CD4+ T cells sorted from a lymph node. Stated subset: memory CD4+ T cells, CD4+CD45RO+CD25-. CDR3 in amino acids: CGARVPAGGEQYF. In DNA form, the CDR3 reads TGCGGTGCTAGAGTGCCAGCTGGGGGCGAGCAGTACTTC.